This TCR beta chain was recovered during a study of cytomegalovirus exposure and HLA in healthy donors. General study points: The study listed some 160 cytomegalovirus-associated TCR beta chains. TCR sequences were mostly rare, though some public TCRs occurred in many donors. According to a later analysis, most TCR beta chains associated with CMV appeared HLA-restricted.

A multiplex PCR was run with 60 Vbeta primers and 13 Jbeta primers. The protocol was immunoSEQ multiplex PCR, while the TCRdb copy is restricted to in-frame clones and leaves out a portion. The data hold approximately 180,000 clones, with approximately 80% observed a single time. Of note for this clone: Its antigen is undetermined.

Each donor's status was that of a healthy bone marrow donor. The sample consisted of PBMCs. The source of this sequence is a woman younger than 30 in good health and CMV-seropositive.

The CDR3 DNA sequence: TGTGCCAGCAGTTCACAGGGGGCTATGAACACTGAAGCTTTCTTT. It specifies CASSSQGAMNTEAFF. V and J are TRBV27 and TRBJ1-1; 9 nucleotides match TRBD1. The CDR3 contains 15 residues. Unmatched junction bases numbered 3, after V lost 4 bases and J lost 0 bases. Germline CDR1 is MNHEY and CDR2 is SMNVEV (reference sequence).